A selection of T cell receptor beta chains follows, all from one sample in a study of tumor-infiltrating lymphocytes in primary liver carcinoma. TCRdb passed the multiplex PCR reads through MiXCR, listing each CDR3 protein once. The sample has tens of thousands of distinct CDR3 sequences; about 73% are singletons. Sample: liver tumor tissue from sampling region 2. These receptors came from a man in his forties or fifties with primary liver carcinoma and hepatitis B virus infection. Both conserved end residues are part of each CDR3. A D gene is named only where the DNA matches it firmly. For some rows the clone size is stated as once, few or many, or as a class when expanded; others skip it.

d_call,j_call,clone_size,v_call,cdr3_nt,cdr3_aa
TRBD1,TRBJ2-7,NA,TRBV5-1,TGCGCCAGCAGGTTGGCAGGGGGTGAATCCGAGCAGCACTTC,CASRLAGGESEQHF
NA,TRBJ2-5,NA,TRBV28,TGTGCCAGCGGGTGGGGTTATCAAGAGACCCTGTACTTC,CASGWGYQETLYF
TRBD1,TRBJ2-7,once,TRBV11-2,TGTGCCAGTAGCTTAGGATGGACAGGGGGAAACGAGCAGTATTTC,CASSLGWTGGNEQYF
NA,TRBJ2-2,NA,TRBV5-1,TGCGCCAGCAGAACCTGGGCGGGGAACACCGGGGAGCTGTTTTTT,CASRTWAGNTGELFF
TRBD2,TRBJ2-7,NA,TRBV7-9,TGTGCCCGGAGCCTACTAGCGGGTAGCTCCTACGAGCAGTACTTC,CARSLLAGSSYEQYF
NA,TRBJ1-6,NA,TRBV12-3/TRBV12-4,TGTGCCAGCGGTTTAGAGAGCTCCTCACCCTTCCACTTT,CASGLESSSPFHF
TRBD2,TRBJ2-2,NA,TRBV4-2,TGTGCCAGCAGCCTAGGGGGACCAGCGGGAGGGGAACTGTTTTTT,CASSLGGPAGGELFF
TRBD2,TRBJ2-7,once,TRBV5-6,TGTGCCAACAGCTCTAGGGGACTAGCGGAATACGAGCAGTATTTC,CANSSRGLAEYEQYF
TRBD1,TRBJ1-4,NA,TRBV7-9,TGTGCCAGCACGAGGACAGGGAGGGAAAAACCGTTTTTT,CASTRTGREKPFF
NA,TRBJ2-2,many,TRBV5-1,TGCGCCAGCAGCTGGGGGACGGTGAACACCGGGGAGCTGTTTTTT,CASSWGTVNTGELFF
NA,TRBJ2-5,NA,TRBV14,TGTGCCGGCAGCCAGACCTTGGGGCGGGAGACCCAGTACTTC,CAGSQTLGRETQYF
NA,TRBJ2-3,NA,TRBV10-2,TGCGCCAGCAATCACACGGATACGCAGTATTTT,CASNHTDTQYF
TRBD2,TRBJ2-1,NA,TRBV6-2/TRBV6-3,TGTGCCAGCAGTCCAATACTAGCGGGAGGGCCCTACAATGAGCAGTTCTTC,CASSPILAGGPYNEQFF
NA,TRBJ2-7,NA,TRBV5-1,TGCGCCAGCAGCTTGGCGGGGGAAGATACCTACGAGCAGTACTTC,CASSLAGEDTYEQYF
NA,TRBJ2-2,NA,TRBV11-2,TGTGCTAGCAGCACAGACTCGGACATCGGGGAGCTGTTATTT,CASSTDSDIGELLF
NA,TRBJ1-5,once,TRBV20-1,TGCAGTGCTAGACATAGCAATCAGCCCCAGCATTTT,CSARHSNQPQHF
TRBD1,TRBJ2-7,NA,TRBV14,TGTGCCAGCAGCTTCAGGGGGTCGAGCTACGAGCAGTATTTC,CASSFRGSSYEQYF
NA,TRBJ1-2,NA,TRBV29-1,TGCGGCGATGAATTAGCCGGGTTCTATGGCTACACCTTC,CGDELAGFYGYTF
TRBD1,TRBJ2-7,NA,TRBV20-1,TGCAGTGCTAGACAACCGACAGGGCCTAGCTCCTACGAGCAGTACTTC,CSARQPTGPSSYEQYF
NA,TRBJ1-2,many,TRBV28,TGTGCCAGCAGCCAAGCGATTTGGTCCGGCTACACCTTC,CASSQAIWSGYTF
NA,TRBJ2-3,NA,TRBV10-2,TGCGCCAGCGCGAATGCGCGCACAGATATGCAGTATTTT,CASANARTDMQYF
NA,TRBJ2-7,NA,TRBV11-2,TGTGCCAGCAGCCCCAGGGGAGAGTCCTACGAGCAGTACTTC,CASSPRGESYEQYF
TRBD1,TRBJ2-7,NA,TRBV9,TGTGCCAGCAGCGTAAATGACAGGGGAGGTGCCGAGCAGTACTTC,CASSVNDRGGAEQYF
NA,TRBJ2-7,NA,TRBV6-1,TGTGCCAGCAGGCTTAGCTCCTACGAGCATTACTTC,CASRLSSYEHYF
TRBD1,TRBJ1-5,many,TRBV20-1,TGCAGTGCTATCCGGACAGGGGGTCTTAATCAGCCCCAGCATTTT,CSAIRTGGLNQPQHF
TRBD1,TRBJ2-7,NA,TRBV11-3,TGTGCCGACAACGTGGGACAGTCCTACGAGCAGTACTTC,CADNVGQSYEQYF
NA,TRBJ2-2,NA,TRBV19,TGTGCCAGTAGGCCCGTCAGGGGCACCGGGGAGTTGTTTTTT,CASRPVRGTGELFF
NA,TRBJ2-7,NA,TRBV20-1,TGCAGTGCTAGACCGGGATCGAGGTCCTACGAGCAGTACTTC,CSARPGSRSYEQYF
NA,TRBJ2-2,once,TRBV2,TGTGCCAACGACTACATGGGGGCCGGGGAGCTGTTTTTT,CANDYMGAGELFF
NA,TRBJ1-2,NA,TRBV29-1,TGCAGCGACGACAGCGGCTATGTCTACACCTTT,CSDDSGYVYTF
NA,TRBJ2-2,once,TRBV18,TGCGCCAGCTCACCATGGGAAAAAGCGATCACCGGGGAGCTGTTTTTT,CASSPWEKAITGELFF
NA,TRBJ2-3,NA,TRBV11-2,TGTGCCAGCATCTCCCGGACAGATATGCAGTATTTT,CASISRTDMQYF
NA,TRBJ2-7,NA,TRBV11-3,TGTGACAGCAGCCCTGGAGAAGGGGACTGCGAGCAATACTTC,CDSSPGEGDCEQYF
NA,TRBJ2-5,medium-sized,TRBV7-9,TGTGCCAGCAGCCTGAAAGAGACCCAGTACTTC,CASSLKETQYF
NA,TRBJ2-7,NA,TRBV5-6,TGTGCCAACAGCTTGGGAGCGGGTTCCTACGAGCAGTACTTC,CANSLGAGSYEQYF
NA,TRBJ2-5,NA,TRBV6-2/TRBV6-3,TGTGCCAGCAGTTACAATACGGAAGAAGACCAAGAGACCCAGTACTTC,CASSYNTEEDQETQYF
NA,TRBJ2-1,many,TRBV28,TGTGCCAGCAGTTTAGTTGGGGCATCTGGGAATGAGCAGTTCTTC,CASSLVGASGNEQFF
NA,TRBJ1-2,many,TRBV30,TGTGCCTGGAGTGGTCAGATCTATGGCTACACCTTC,CAWSGQIYGYTF
NA,TRBJ2-7,NA,TRBV5-1,TGTGCCAGAAGCTTGGGTCGGATGAGCTCCTACGAGCAGTACTTC,CARSLGRMSSYEQYF
NA,TRBJ1-1,NA,TRBV6-5,TGTGTCAACAGTTACAATGGGGGCACTGAAGCTTTCTTT,CVNSYNGGTEAFF
NA,TRBJ2-7,NA,TRBV7-9,TGCGCCTGCAGCCGACAGACCTACGAGCAGTACTTC,CACSRQTYEQYF
TRBD2,TRBJ2-1,NA,TRBV4-2,TGTGCCAGCAGCCAAGAGATAGCGGGGGCCTCCTATAGTGAGCAGTTCTTC,CASSQEIAGASYSEQFF
NA,TRBJ2-5,NA,TRBV12-3/TRBV12-4,TGTGCCAGCAGTTTTTTCGTGGGTGAAGAGACCCGGTATTTC,CASSFFVGEETRYF
TRBD2,TRBJ2-1,NA,TRBV11-2,TGTGCCAGCAGTTTAGATCGGGAGGGTTACAATGGGCACTTCTTC,CASSLDREGYNGHFF
TRBD1,TRBJ2-3,many,TRBV14,TGTGCCAGCAGCCTCCTGACAGGGGGGACGCAGTATTTT,CASSLLTGGTQYF
TRBD1,TRBJ1-2,NA,TRBV29-1,TGCAGCGCGGCCCCCCGCCTACAGGGGGCTTTTGGCTATACCTTC,CSAAPRLQGAFGYTF
NA,TRBJ2-3,NA,TRBV4-2,TGTACCAGCAGCCAAGGTTTGGAGGGTGGAGATATGCAGTATTTT,CTSSQGLEGGDMQYF
NA,TRBJ2-2,NA,TRBV6-5,TGTGCCAGCAGTTACTCGAGTAAACGGGAGAAGCTGTCTTTT,CASSYSSKREKLSF
NA,TRBJ2-5,few,TRBV2,TGTGCCAGCAGTGAAGTGGGGGCGGGGACCCAGTACTTC,CASSEVGAGTQYF
NA,TRBJ1-5,NA,TRBV6-2/TRBV6-3,TGTGCCAACACCCTGGTGAAAGGGGATAAGCCCCATCATTTT,CANTLVKGDKPHHF
TRBD2,TRBJ2-1,few,TRBV4-2,TGTGCCAACAGCCAACTTAGCGGGCTCTCCTACAATGAACAGTTCTTC,CANSQLSGLSYNEQFF
TRBD2,TRBJ2-3,NA,TRBV5-4,TGTGCCAACAGCCTTCTCCAGCGGGGGGGAGATACGCAGTATTTT,CANSLLQRGGDTQYF